The present TCR beta chain was sequenced within a study of T-cell memory formation after mild COVID-19. For the study at large: The study found TCR clusters largely donor specific.

TCRdb re-analysed the 5' RACE reads in MiXCR, keeping a single row per CDR3 protein. The table has approximately 570,000 distinct CDR3 sequences, over 15% seen once; the top ten hold more than 10%. General study points: CD4+ contracting clones were found mainly in CM and EM, and CD8+ ones in EMRA. Pre-infection memory already had some responding clones, implying cross-reactive memory joined.

Notes on this clonotype: The antigen is undetermined.

The origin of this receptor is an adult woman who had mild COVID-19 (a few samples of this study predate the infection). Cell type and time point are not known. Source material: PBMCs or a T cell subset sorted from them (not recorded which).

The CDR3 DNA is TGTGCCAGCAGCCAATACGCCGGGACAGTAAATTGGGAGACCCAGTACTTC. Translation gives CASSQYAGTVNWETQYF. The rearrangement joins TRBV14 to TRBJ2-5; TRBD1 aligns across 7 bases. V lost 2 bases, J lost 5 bases, and 14 bases stayed unmatched. In germline, CDR1 is SGHDN, CDR2 FVKESK. CDR3 length: 17 amino acids.